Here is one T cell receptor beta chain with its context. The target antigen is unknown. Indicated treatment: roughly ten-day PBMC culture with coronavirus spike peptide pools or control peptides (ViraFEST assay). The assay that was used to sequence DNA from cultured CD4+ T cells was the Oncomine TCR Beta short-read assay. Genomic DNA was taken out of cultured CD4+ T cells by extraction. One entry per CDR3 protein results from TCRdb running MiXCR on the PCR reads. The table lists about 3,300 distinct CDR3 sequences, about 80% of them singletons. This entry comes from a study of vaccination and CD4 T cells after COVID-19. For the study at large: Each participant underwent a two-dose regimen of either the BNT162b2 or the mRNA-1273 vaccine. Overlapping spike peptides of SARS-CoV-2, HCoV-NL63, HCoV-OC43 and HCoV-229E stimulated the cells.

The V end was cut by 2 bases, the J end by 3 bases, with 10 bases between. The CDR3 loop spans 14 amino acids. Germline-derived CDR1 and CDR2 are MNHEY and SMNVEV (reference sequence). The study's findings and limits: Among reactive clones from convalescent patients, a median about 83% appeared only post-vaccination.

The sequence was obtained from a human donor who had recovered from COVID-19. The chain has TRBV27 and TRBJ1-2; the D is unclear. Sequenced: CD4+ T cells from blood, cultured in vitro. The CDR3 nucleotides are TGTGCCAGCAGTTTACGGGTTGGGTACTATGGCTACACCTTC. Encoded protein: CASSLRVGYYGYTF.